Listed below are T cell receptor beta chains from one sample, sequenced in a study of blood T cell repertoires in COVID-19. TCRdb's copy holds only in-frame clones and misses some; the assay was immunoSEQ multiplex PCR. This table holds 300,000 to 450,000 clones, more than 75% found once. The sample consisted of PBMCs or T cells enriched from blood (not recorded which). These receptors were taken from a woman aged 18-30 years who had recovered from COVID-19. Each CDR3 is given with its conserved first and last residue. The D gene is left open where the match is weak. Clone size is given for some rows only: seen once, a few or many times, or a class if the clone is expanded.

d_call j_call clone_size v_call cdr3_nt cdr3_aa
TRBD1 TRBJ2-7 - TRBV4-1 TGCGCCAGCAGCTACTCGTATGGACAGGGCTGGGAGCAGTACTTC CASSYSYGQGWEQYF
- TRBJ1-5 - TRBV27 TGTGCCAGCAGTTTAAGCTTCAATCAGCCCCAGCATTTT CASSLSFNQPQHF
- TRBJ1-1 - TRBV11-1 TGTGCCAGCAGCTTGGGCTTGGGTATGGTCACTGAAGCTTTCTTT CASSLGLGMVTEAFF
- TRBJ1-2 - TRBV25-1 TGTGCCAGCAGAGTCGCACAGGGTGTATCAAATGGCTACACCTTC CASRVAQGVSNGYTF
- TRBJ2-2 - TRBV7-3 TGTGCCAGCAGGCCGGGGGAGATCGGGGAGCTGTTTTTT CASRPGEIGELFF
- TRBJ2-1 - TRBV7-8 TGTGCCAGCAGCTTTTTTCAGAATGAGCAGTTCTTC CASSFFQNEQFF
- TRBJ1-4 - TRBV29-1 TGCAGCGTCGTACAGGGCGGTGGTGAAAAACTGTTTTTT CSVVQGGGEKLFF
- TRBJ1-1 once TRBV19 TGTGCCAGTAGTATAGCGGCAGGGGATGGGGTGAACACTGAAGCTTTCTTT CASSIAAGDGVNTEAFF
TRBD2 TRBJ2-1 - TRBV30 TGTGCCTGGAGTGTACTATCGGGGGGAATGGATGAGCAGTTCTTC CAWSVLSGGMDEQFF
- TRBJ1-5 once TRBV7-3 TGTGCCAGCAGCTTAAAGTGCGGGGGCTATAGCAATCAGCCCCAGCATTTT CASSLKCGGYSNQPQHF
- TRBJ2-1 - TRBV6-2/TRBV6-3 TGTGCCAGCAGTTACGAGGGGGGGTGGAATGAGCAGTTCTTC CASSYEGGWNEQFF
TRBD1 TRBJ2-1 - TRBV5-4 TGTGCCAGCAGTGACAGGGGTCCCCACAATGAGCAGTTCTTC CASSDRGPHNEQFF
TRBD1 TRBJ1-3 - TRBV7-9 TGTGCCAGCGAAGACAGGGGTTCCAACGCCATATATTTT CASEDRGSNAIYF
TRBD2 TRBJ2-3 once TRBV7-9 TGTGCCAGCAGCTCCATACTAGCGGGGGATCTCACAGATACGCAGTATTTT CASSSILAGDLTDTQYF
- TRBJ1-1 - TRBV6-2/TRBV6-3 TGTGCCAGCAGTGGACAGTTCCCTCTTGAAGCTTTCTTT CASSGQFPLEAFF
- TRBJ1-2 - TRBV6-5 TGTGCCAGCAGTTACTCCGGGAACTATGGCTACACCTTC CASSYSGNYGYTF
- TRBJ2-3 - TRBV4-1 TGCGCCAGCAGCCAAGATCGGCAGGGCGGCGATACGCAGTATTTT CASSQDRQGGDTQYF
- TRBJ2-5 - TRBV19 TGTGCCAGTAGTTGGGCAGGGGCGGGGGAAGAGACCCAGTACTTC CASSWAGAGEETQYF